The 11 T cell receptor beta chains given below trace back to one sample, sequenced in a study of shared clonotypes between healthy human individuals. Repertoires were generated with immunoSEQ multiplex PCR, while TCRdb's copy carries only in-frame clones and drops some. The table has 2 million to 2.5 million clones, 85% to 95% seen once. The source material was naive CD4+ T cells from PBMCs. The subset was: CD45RA+ positively selected. The receptor set was obtained from a man younger than 35 in good health. Some clones in this sample may be carry-over from other donors' samples.

The CDR3 sequence: CSATRGLSTNTQYF. The CDR3 DNA follows: TGCAGCGCCACTAGAGGTTTATCGACTAATACGCAGTATTTT. The chain links TRBV29-1 to TRBJ2-3; weak D call: TRBD2 (5 bases). CDR1 and CDR2 (germline): SQVTM, ANQGSEA. The CDR3 totals 14 residues. V lost 7 bases to trimming and J lost 7 bases, with 21 bases between them.

This chain joins TRBV7-2 and TRBJ2-7; TRBD1 might be the D (6 bases). Germline-derived CDR1 and CDR2 are SGHTA and FQGNSA. The CDR3 is 13 residues long. Trimming left V 3 bases short and J 6 bases short, with 12 bases between. The CDR3 coding sequence is TGTGCCAGCAGCTTGGAACTCAGGGGCGAGCAGTACTTC. Protein product: CASSLELRGEQYF.

The chain carries TRBV5-1 and TRBJ2-7; 8 bases agree with TRBD2. With 0 bases clipped from V and 5 bases from J, the junction kept 7 bases outside the gene matches. The germline gives CDR1 SGHRS, CDR2 YFSETQ. CDR3 length: 15 residues. The CDR3 here is CASSLAPGGPNEQYF. In DNA, the CDR3 is TGCGCCAGCAGCTTGGCGCCGGGAGGGCCAAACGAGCAGTACTTC.

Points on this clone: Other DNA sequences from this sample encode an identical CDR3 as well. The rearrangement links TRBV28 to TRBJ1-5; D might be TRBD1 (5 bases). CDR3 size: 14 residues. Trimming shortened V by 1 base and J by 4 bases, and 8 bases separated the two germline ends. Germline V lookup: CDR1 MDHEN, CDR2 SYDVKM. The CDR3 bases are TGTGCCAGCAGTTTATCGCAGGGAAATCAGCCCCAGCATTTT. Protein sequence: CASSLSQGNQPQHF. The variable domain in full, with the rest retrieved from reference TRBV28 and TRBJ1-5, is DVKVTQSSRYLVKRTGEKVFLECVQDMDHENMFWYRQDPGLGLRLIYFSYDVKMKEKGDIPEGYSVSREKKERFSLILESASTNQTSMYLCASSLSQGNQPQHFGDGTRLSIL.

This chain links TRBV9 with TRBJ2-3; D possibly corresponds to TRBD1 (7 bases). The CDR3 sequence is 17 residues long. Germline V gene sequence: CDR1 SGDLS, CDR2 YYNGEE. V gave up 4 bases and J gave up 6 bases, with 24 bases separating them. In DNA, the CDR3 is TGTGCCAGCAGCATCGAGGGGGCGGGCGGGAATCGTGATACGCAGTATTTT. Protein product: CASSIEGAGGNRDTQYF.

This chain uses TRBV4-1 with TRBJ2-7; D is unclear. The CDR3 contains 14 residues. Trimming cost V 4 bases and J 0 bases, with 10 bases left between them. Germline CDR1 and CDR2: MGHRA and YSYEKL. The CDR3 coding sequence is TGCGCCAGCAGCCTCACTCACGGCTCCTACGAGCAGTACTTC. Translation gives CASSLTHGSYEQYF.

The chain has TRBV6-5 and TRBJ2-7, with 9 bases aligning to TRBD1. This CDR3 is built from 14 residues. The V and J ends lost 6 bases and 0 bases, in that order; junction bases with no gene match: 3. Germline V gives CDR1 MNHEY, CDR2 SVGAGI. The CDR3, as DNA: TGTGCCAGCAGGGTACAGGGGGCCTCCTACGAGCAGTACTTC. It is translated as CASRVQGASYEQYF.

This chain joins TRBV28 and TRBJ1-2; no clear D. Germline V gene lookup returns CDR1 MDHEN and CDR2 SYDVKM. Trimming removed 4 bases at V and 1 base at J, with 19 bases between. The length of the CDR3 is 17 residues. CDR3 coding DNA: TGTGCCAGCAGTTCCCATCTCGCCTTCGGGCTTAACTATGGCTACACCTTC. It codes for CASSSHLAFGLNYGYTF.

The gene calls are TRBV5-1 and TRBJ1-1; the match to TRBD1 covers 7 bases. Trimming removed 0 bases from V and 1 base from J; junction bases left unmatched: 6. The CDR3 loop spans 16 amino acids. Germline CDR1 and CDR2: SGHRS and YFSETQ. The CDR3 protein is CASSLEPGTANTEAFF. In nucleotides, the CDR3 is TGCGCCAGCAGCTTGGAACCCGGGACAGCGAACACTGAAGCTTTCTTT. The full variable domain, with the rest looked up from reference TRBV5-1 and TRBJ1-1, is KAGVTQTPRYLIKTRGQQVTLSCSPISGHRSVSWYQQTPGQGLQFLFEYFSETQRNKGNFPGRFSGRQFSNSRSEMNVSTLELGDSALYLCASSLEPGTANTEAFFGQGTRLTVV.

This clone was picked up one time. This chain connects TRBV2 to TRBJ2-5, with 11 bases aligning to TRBD2. V gave up 2 bases and J gave up 2 bases; unmatched junction bases: 4. Germline values: CDR1 SNHLY, CDR2 FYNNEI. This CDR3 is built from 16 residues. The CDR3 DNA reads as TGTGCCAGCAGTGAATGGGGACTAGCGGTACAAGAGACCCAGTACTTC. It codes for CASSEWGLAVQETQYF. Drawing the rest from reference TRBV2 and TRBJ2-5, the complete variable domain is EPEVTQTPSHQVTQMGQEVILRCVPISNHLYFYWYRQILGQKVEFLVSFYNNEISEKSEIFDDQFSVERPDGSNFTLKIRSTKLEDSAMYFCASSEWGLAVQETQYFGPGTRLLVL.

The gene calls are TRBV28 and TRBJ1-5, with a possible D match to TRBD1 (5 bases). This CDR3 is 14 amino acids long. The V gene lost 6 bases and the J gene lost 6 bases, with 15 bases spanning the gap. Per the germline V gene, CDR1 is MDHEN and CDR2 is SYDVKM. The CDR3 bases are TGTGCCAGCAGGCCTGGGGGGGTTGGTCAGCCCCAGCATTTT. Protein: CASRPGGVGQPQHF.